The sequence of this T cell receptor (beta chain) was determined in a study of cytomegalovirus exposure and HLA in healthy donors. The PCR made use of 60 Vbeta and 13 Jbeta primers. Using immunoSEQ multiplex PCR, the repertoire was profiled, and TCRdb retains in-frame clones only, with some absent. The sample gives more than 110,000 clones, 80% of which show up once; less than 3% is in the top ten. This clone was seen a handful of times. V shed 1 base and J shed 1 base, with 8 bases lying between them. Per germline, CDR1 SNHLY and CDR2 FYNNEI. This CDR3 spans 14 amino acids. The sample consisted of PBMCs. V gene TRBV2 combines with J gene TRBJ2-7; TRBD2 is a possible D gene (6 bases). The receptor's source is a man between 45 and 60 years old in good health and CMV-seronegative. CDR3 sequence: CASSEVAASYEQYF. The CDR3 DNA reads TGTGCCAGCAGTGAAGTAGCGGCATCCTACGAGCAGTACTTC.